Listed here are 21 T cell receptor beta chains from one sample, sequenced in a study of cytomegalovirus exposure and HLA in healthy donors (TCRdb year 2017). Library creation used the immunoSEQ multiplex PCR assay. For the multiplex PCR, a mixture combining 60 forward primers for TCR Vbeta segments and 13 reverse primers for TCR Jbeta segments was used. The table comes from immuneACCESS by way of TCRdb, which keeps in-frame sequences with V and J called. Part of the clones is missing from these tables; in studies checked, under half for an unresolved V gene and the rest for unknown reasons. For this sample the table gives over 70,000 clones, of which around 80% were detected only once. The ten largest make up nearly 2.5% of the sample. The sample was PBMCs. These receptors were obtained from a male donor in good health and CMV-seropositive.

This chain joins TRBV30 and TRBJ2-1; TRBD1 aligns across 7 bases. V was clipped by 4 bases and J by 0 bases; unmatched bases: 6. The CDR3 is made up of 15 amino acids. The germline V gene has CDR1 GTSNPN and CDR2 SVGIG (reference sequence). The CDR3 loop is CAWTDGTVSYNEQFF. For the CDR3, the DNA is TGTGCCTGGACCGACGGGACAGTCTCCTACAATGAGCAGTTCTTC.

The CDR3 here is CASSTTPNTEAFF. CDR3 DNA sequence: TGTGCCAGCAGTACGACACCGAACACTGAAGCTTTCTTT. V usage is TRBV6-4 and J usage is TRBJ1-1, with D unclear. V gave up 5 bases and J gave up 1 base, with 8 bases separating them. This CDR3 has 13 amino acids. Germline CDR1 MRHNA, CDR2 SNTAGT.

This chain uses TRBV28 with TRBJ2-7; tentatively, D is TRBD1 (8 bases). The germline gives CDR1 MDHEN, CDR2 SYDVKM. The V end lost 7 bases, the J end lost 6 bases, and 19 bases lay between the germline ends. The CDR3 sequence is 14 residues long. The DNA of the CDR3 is TGTGCCAGCAAAGAGGGAACAGGGGGGGTCGAGCAGTACTTC. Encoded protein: CASKEGTGGVEQYF.

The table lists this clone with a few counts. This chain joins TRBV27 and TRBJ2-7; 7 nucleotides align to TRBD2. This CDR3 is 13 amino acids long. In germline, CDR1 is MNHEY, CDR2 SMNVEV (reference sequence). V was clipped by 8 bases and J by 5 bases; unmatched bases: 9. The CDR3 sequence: CASSGGGPHEQYF. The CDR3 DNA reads TGTGCCAGCTCCGGGGGAGGGCCTCACGAGCAGTACTTC.

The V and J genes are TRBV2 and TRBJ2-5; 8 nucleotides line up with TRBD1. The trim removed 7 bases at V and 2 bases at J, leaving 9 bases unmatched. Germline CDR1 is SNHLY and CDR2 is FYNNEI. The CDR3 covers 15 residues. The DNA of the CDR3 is TGTGCCAGCAAGTTAGCCGGGACAGGTCAAGAGACCCAGTACTTC. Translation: CASKLAGTGQETQYF.

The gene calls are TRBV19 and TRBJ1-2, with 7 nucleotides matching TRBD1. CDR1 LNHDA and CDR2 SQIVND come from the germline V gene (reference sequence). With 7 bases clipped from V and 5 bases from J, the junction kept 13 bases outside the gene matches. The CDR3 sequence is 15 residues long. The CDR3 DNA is TGTGCCAGTACCCCGATCGGGGCAGGGGGATATGGCTACACCTTC. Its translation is CASTPIGAGGYGYTF.

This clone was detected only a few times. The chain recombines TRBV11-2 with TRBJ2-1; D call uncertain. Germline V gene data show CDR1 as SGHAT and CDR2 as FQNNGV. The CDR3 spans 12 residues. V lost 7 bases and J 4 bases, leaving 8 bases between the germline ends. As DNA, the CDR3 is TGTGCCAGCACCCCCGGGTACAATGAGCAGTTCTTC. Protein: CASTPGYNEQFF.

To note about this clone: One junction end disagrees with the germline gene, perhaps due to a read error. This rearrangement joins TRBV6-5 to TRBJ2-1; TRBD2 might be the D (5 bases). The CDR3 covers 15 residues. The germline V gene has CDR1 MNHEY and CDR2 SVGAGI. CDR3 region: CASRYYGERLPGKFF. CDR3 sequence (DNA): TGTGCCAGCAGGTACTACGGGGAGCGCCTCCCGGGAAAGTTCTTC.

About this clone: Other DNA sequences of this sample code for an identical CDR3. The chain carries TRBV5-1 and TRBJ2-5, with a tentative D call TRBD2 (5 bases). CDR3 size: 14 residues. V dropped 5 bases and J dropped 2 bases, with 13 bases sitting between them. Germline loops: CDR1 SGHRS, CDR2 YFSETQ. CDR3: CASSLGEFQETQYF. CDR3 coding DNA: TGCGCCAGCAGTCTTGGGGAGTTTCAAGAGACCCAGTACTTC. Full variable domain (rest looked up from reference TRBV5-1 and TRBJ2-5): KAGVTQTPRYLIKTRGQQVTLSCSPISGHRSVSWYQQTPGQGLQFLFEYFSETQRNKGNFPGRFSGRQFSNSRSEMNVSTLELGDSALYLCASSLGEFQETQYFGPGTRLLVL.

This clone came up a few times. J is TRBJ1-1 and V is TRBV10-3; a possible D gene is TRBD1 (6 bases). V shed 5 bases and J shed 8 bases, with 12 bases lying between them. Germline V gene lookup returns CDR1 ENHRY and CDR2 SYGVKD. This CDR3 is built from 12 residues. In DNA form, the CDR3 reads TGTGCCATCAGTAAAATGCAGGGGGAAGCTTTCTTT. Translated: CAISKMQGEAFF.

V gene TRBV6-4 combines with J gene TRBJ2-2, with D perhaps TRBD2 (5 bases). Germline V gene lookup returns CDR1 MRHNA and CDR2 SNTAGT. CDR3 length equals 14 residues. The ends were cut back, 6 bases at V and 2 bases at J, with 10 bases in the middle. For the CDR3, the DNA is TGTGCCAGCAGGGGAGCGACTAACACCGGGGAGCTGTTTTTT. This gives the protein CASRGATNTGELFF.

The CDR3 sequence: CASSGRVAGVTDTQYF. In DNA form, the CDR3 reads TGTGCCAGCAGTGGTCGAGTAGCGGGAGTCACAGATACGCAGTATTTT. The chain recombines TRBV25-1 with TRBJ2-3, with TRBD2 matching over 9 bases. Germline CDR1 reads MGHDK; CDR2 reads SYGVNS. The V segment lost 4 bases and the J segment 2 bases; nucleotides outside the gene matches: 7. This CDR3 spans 16 amino acids.

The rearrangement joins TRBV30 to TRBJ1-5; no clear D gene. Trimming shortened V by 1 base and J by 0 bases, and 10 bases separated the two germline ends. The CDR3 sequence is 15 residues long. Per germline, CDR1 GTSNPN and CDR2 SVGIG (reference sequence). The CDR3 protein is CAWSEGGHSNQPQHF. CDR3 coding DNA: TGTGCCTGGAGTGAGGGAGGGCATAGCAATCAGCCCCAGCATTTT.

The CDR3 here is CASSPGGRQGSEQFF. In nucleotides, the CDR3 is TGCGCCAGCAGCCCCGGAGGGCGACAGGGGAGTGAGCAGTTCTTC. This chain joins TRBV5-1 and TRBJ2-1; 8 nucleotides align to TRBD1. The CDR3 consists of 15 residues. The V gene end was trimmed by 4 bases and the J gene end by 9 bases; junction bases not matched to a gene: 12. Germline V lookup: CDR1 SGHRS, CDR2 YFSETQ.

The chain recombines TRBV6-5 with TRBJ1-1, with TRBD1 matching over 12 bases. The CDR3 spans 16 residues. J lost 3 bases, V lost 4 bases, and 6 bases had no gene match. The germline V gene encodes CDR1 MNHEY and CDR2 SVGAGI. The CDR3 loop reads CASSWDRGLSYTEAFF. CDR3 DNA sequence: TGTGCCAGCAGTTGGGACAGGGGGCTTTCGTACACTGAAGCTTTCTTT.

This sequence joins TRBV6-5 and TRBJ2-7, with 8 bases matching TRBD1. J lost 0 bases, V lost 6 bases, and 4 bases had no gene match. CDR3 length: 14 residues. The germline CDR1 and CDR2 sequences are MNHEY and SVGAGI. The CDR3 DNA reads TGTGCCAGCAGCCGGGACAGGAGCTCCTACGAGCAGTACTTC. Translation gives CASSRDRSSYEQYF.

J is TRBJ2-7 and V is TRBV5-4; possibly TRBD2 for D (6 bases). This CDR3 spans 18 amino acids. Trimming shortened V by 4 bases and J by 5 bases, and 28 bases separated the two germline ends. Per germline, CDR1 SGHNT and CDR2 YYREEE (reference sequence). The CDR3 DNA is TGTGCCAGCAGCCCTGGGAGCAGGAGTCCGGGACTTTGGCACGAGCAGTACTTC. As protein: CASSPGSRSPGLWHEQYF.

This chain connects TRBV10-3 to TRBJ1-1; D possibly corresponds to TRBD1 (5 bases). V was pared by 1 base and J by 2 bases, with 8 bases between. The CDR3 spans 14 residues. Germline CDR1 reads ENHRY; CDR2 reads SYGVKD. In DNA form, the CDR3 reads TGTGCCATCAGTGAGTTGGGGCCAAACACTGAAGCTTTCTTT. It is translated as CAISELGPNTEAFF.

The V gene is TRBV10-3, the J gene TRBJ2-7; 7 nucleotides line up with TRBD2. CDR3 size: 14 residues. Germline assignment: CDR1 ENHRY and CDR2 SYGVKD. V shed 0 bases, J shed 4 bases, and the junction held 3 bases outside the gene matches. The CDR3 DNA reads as TGTGCCATCAGTGAGTCGAGTAGCGGGTACGAGCAGTACTTC. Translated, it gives CAISESSSGYEQYF.

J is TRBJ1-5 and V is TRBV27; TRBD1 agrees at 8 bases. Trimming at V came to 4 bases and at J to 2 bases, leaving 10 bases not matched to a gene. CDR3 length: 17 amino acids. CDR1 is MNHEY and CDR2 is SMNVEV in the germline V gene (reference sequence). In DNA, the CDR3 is TGTGCCAGCAGTTCTGGACAGGGCGGCGCGCGCAATCAGCCCCAGCATTTT. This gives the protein CASSSGQGGARNQPQHF.

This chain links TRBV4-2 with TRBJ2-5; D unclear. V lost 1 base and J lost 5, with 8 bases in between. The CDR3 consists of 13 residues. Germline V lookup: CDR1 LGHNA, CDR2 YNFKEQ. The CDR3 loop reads CASSQAARETQYF. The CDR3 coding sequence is TGTGCCAGCAGCCAAGCCGCTCGGGAGACCCAGTACTTC.